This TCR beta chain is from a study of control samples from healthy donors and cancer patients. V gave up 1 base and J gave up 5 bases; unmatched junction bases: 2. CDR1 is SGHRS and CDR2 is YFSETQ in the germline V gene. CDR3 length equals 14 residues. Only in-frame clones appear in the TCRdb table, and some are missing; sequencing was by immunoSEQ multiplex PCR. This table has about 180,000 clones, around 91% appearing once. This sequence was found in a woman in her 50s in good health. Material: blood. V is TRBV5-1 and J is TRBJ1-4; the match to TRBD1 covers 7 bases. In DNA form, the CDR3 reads TGCGCCAGCAGCTTGTTAGGGGGCAATGAAAAACTGTTTTTT. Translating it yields CASSLLGGNEKLFF.